The entry that follows covers one TCR beta chain sequence. Patients of the Seattle cohort, enrolled during active infection, were followed longitudinally. In the authors' methods: Amplifying reference gene primers gave estimates of nucleated cell counts. The method was immunoSEQ multiplex PCR; TCRdb's version includes in-frame clones alone and lacks a portion of them. Clonal size and the V and J genes are those of that table, whereas D and trimming came from the DNA. The sample lists approximately 500,000 clones; about 88% were seen once. The data were obtained in a study of blood T cell repertoires in COVID-19. The overall study: Italy, Spain and the United States were the sources of the convalescent and acute COVID-19 samples.

The CDR3 has 15 amino acids. Germline assignment: CDR1 LGHDT and CDR2 YNNKEL (reference sequence). The V and J ends lost 4 bases and 6 bases respectively, with 16 bases between them. The source is a man aged 18 to 29 with COVID-19, enrolled during active disease. The genes are TRBV3-1 (or the pseudogene TRBV3-2) and TRBJ2-1; a possible D gene is TRBD2 (7 bases). The sequencing sample was made of peripheral blood. This CDR3 is CASSLAGWGLNEQFF. In nucleotides, the CDR3 is TGTGCCAGCAGCCTAGCGGGCTGGGGGCTCAATGAGCAGTTCTTC.